Listed below are T cell receptor beta chains from one sample, sequenced in a study of CD8 T cells in ankylosing spondylitis. TCRdb independently ran MiXCR on the 5' RACE reads; one entry per CDR3 protein. Among roughly 86,000 distinct CDR3 sequences listed, roughly 10% were seen once. Sample: blood, either unsorted or a sorted T cell fraction (not recorded which). Receptors were obtained from a male donor with ankylosing spondylitis or in good health (not recorded which). Both conserved end residues are part of each CDR3. D genes are given only for firm matches. Only part of the rows carry a size: once, few, many, or a class if the clone is expanded.

J: TRBJ1-1; D: NA; size: many; V: TRBV19; DNA: TGTGCCAGCTTACGTTGGGGTTTGACTGAAGCTTTCTTT; CDR3: CASLRWGLTEAFF
J: TRBJ2-2; D: NA; size: NA; V: TRBV7-9; DNA: TGTGCCAGCATCCCTTTTCTCTACACCGGGGAGCTGTTTTTT; CDR3: CASIPFLYTGELFF
J: TRBJ1-6; D: TRBD1; size: few; V: TRBV20-1; DNA: TGCAGTGCTAGAGGACAGGGGGGAAATTCACCCCTCCACTTT; CDR3: CSARGQGGNSPLHF
J: TRBJ2-1; D: NA; size: few; V: TRBV28; DNA: TGTGCCAGCAGTTCCGTCGGGTATTCCTACAATGAGCAGTTCTTC; CDR3: CASSSVGYSYNEQFF
J: TRBJ2-3; D: NA; size: many; V: TRBV6-5; DNA: TGTGCCAGCAGTACAGGCACAGATACGCAGTATTTT; CDR3: CASSTGTDTQYF
J: TRBJ2-3; D: NA; size: many; V: TRBV5-1; DNA: TGCGCCAGCAGCATTGAGAGTCCGACAGATACGCAGTATTTT; CDR3: CASSIESPTDTQYF
J: TRBJ2-1; D: NA; size: few; V: TRBV28; DNA: TGTGCCAGCAGTTCTGGGGGTCGGCAGTTCTTC; CDR3: CASSSGGRQFF
J: TRBJ2-1; D: TRBD1; size: NA; V: TRBV6-1; DNA: TGTGCCATCTACCGGACAGGCCGCTACAATGAGCAGTTCTTC; CDR3: CAIYRTGRYNEQFF
J: TRBJ1-4; D: NA; size: few; V: TRBV18; DNA: TGTGCCAGCTCACCCCCGGACAGACCTAATGAAAAACTGTTTTTT; CDR3: CASSPPDRPNEKLFF
J: TRBJ2-1; D: NA; size: many; V: TRBV7-2; DNA: TGTGCCAGCAGCCCCGTCAGCGGCAGCTCCTACAATGAGCAGTTCTTC; CDR3: CASSPVSGSSYNEQFF
J: TRBJ2-4; D: TRBD2; size: many; V: TRBV7-9; DNA: TGTGCCAGCAGCTTTATGGCCGGACTAGCAGGAAGCATTCAGTACTTC; CDR3: CASSFMAGLAGSIQYF
J: TRBJ1-2; D: NA; size: NA; V: TRBV3-1; DNA: TGTGCCAGCAGCCAAGCCGGGACCCGCTATGGCTACACCTTC; CDR3: CASSQAGTRYGYTF
J: TRBJ1-6; D: TRBD1; size: many; V: TRBV27; DNA: TGTGCCAGCCAGGGACAGCGGAATTCACCCCTCCACTTT; CDR3: CASQGQRNSPLHF
J: TRBJ2-7; D: NA; size: many; V: TRBV7-9; DNA: TGTGCCAGCAGCTTAGCTCTTCAGAGGTCAAAGGGCGAGCAGTACTTC; CDR3: CASSLALQRSKGEQYF
J: TRBJ2-1; D: NA; size: many; V: TRBV24-1; DNA: TGTGCCACCCAGGGCCGGGGTCCCTACAATGAGCAGTTCTTC; CDR3: CATQGRGPYNEQFF
J: TRBJ2-5; D: NA; size: many; V: TRBV2; DNA: TGTGCCAGCAGTGAATACGGGCGAGTGGAGACCCAGTACTTC; CDR3: CASSEYGRVETQYF
J: TRBJ1-5; D: NA; size: few; V: TRBV3-1; DNA: TGTGCCAGCAGCCAAGAGTTCTGGCAGCCCCAGCATTTT; CDR3: CASSQEFWQPQHF
J: TRBJ1-2; D: NA; size: many; V: TRBV9; DNA: TGTGCCAGCAGCGTAGTGGCAGGCCCCGAAGATAACTATGGCTACACCTTC; CDR3: CASSVVAGPEDNYGYTF
J: TRBJ1-1; D: NA; size: many; V: TRBV2; DNA: TGTGCCAGCAGGGACAGCTACACTGAAGCTTTCTTT; CDR3: CASRDSYTEAFF
J: TRBJ1-6; D: NA; size: many; V: TRBV3-1; DNA: TGTGCCAGCAGCTCTCCCCATCCACAGGAGGGTTTCAGTTCACCCCTCCACTTT; CDR3: CASSSPHPQEGFSSPLHF
J: TRBJ1-6; D: NA; size: many; V: TRBV7-2; DNA: TGTGCCAGCAGCTCCACCCGACGGACTAATTCACCCCTCCACTTT; CDR3: CASSSTRRTNSPLHF
J: TRBJ2-1; D: NA; size: NA; V: TRBV20-1; DNA: TGCTGTGCTAGAGATCCCGCCCTAGCGTTCTACAATGAGCAGTTCTTC; CDR3: CCARDPALAFYNEQFF
J: TRBJ2-5; D: NA; size: many; V: TRBV7-7; DNA: TGTGCTAGCAGCTTCGGGCAGACTAACTCCCCACAAGAGACCCAGTACTTC; CDR3: CASSFGQTNSPQETQYF
J: TRBJ2-1; D: TRBD2; size: many; V: TRBV18; DNA: TGTGCCAGCTCACCACTAGCGGGGGAATACAATGAGCAGTTCTTC; CDR3: CASSPLAGEYNEQFF
J: TRBJ1-5; D: TRBD1; size: many; V: TRBV15; DNA: TGTGCCACCAGCCCGACAGGGGTAGGCAATCAGCCCCAGCATTTT; CDR3: CATSPTGVGNQPQHF
J: TRBJ2-4; D: TRBD1; size: many; V: TRBV20-1; DNA: TGCAGTGCTGGTAGCCGGGACAGGGGTATGGACATTCAGTACTTC; CDR3: CSAGSRDRGMDIQYF
J: TRBJ2-3; D: NA; size: many; V: TRBV20-1; DNA: TGCAGTGCTGCCCTCGGAGGCACAGATACGCAGTATTTT; CDR3: CSAALGGTDTQYF
J: TRBJ2-2; D: TRBD1; size: many; V: TRBV20-1; DNA: TGCAGTGCTACAGAGGCGGACAGGGTCGCCGGGGAGCTGTTTTTT; CDR3: CSATEADRVAGELFF
J: TRBJ1-3; D: TRBD1; size: many; V: TRBV28; DNA: TGTGCCAGCAGTTTGGGGACAGGGGGCTTGATCGCTGGAAACACCATATATTTT; CDR3: CASSLGTGGLIAGNTIYF
J: TRBJ2-7; D: NA; size: many; V: TRBV21-1; DNA: TGTGCCAGCACCCGGGACAGGGGGAGATTCTCCTACGAGCAGTACTTC; CDR3: CASTRDRGRFSYEQYF
J: TRBJ1-3; D: NA; size: many; V: TRBV28; DNA: TGTGCCAGCAGTTCTTGGACATACCTCTCTGGAAACACCATACATTTT; CDR3: CASSSWTYLSGNTIHF
J: TRBJ2-5; D: NA; size: NA; V: TRBV7-2; DNA: TGTGCCAGCAGCTTTGATGGGACCCAAGAGACCCAGTACTTC; CDR3: CASSFDGTQETQYF
J: TRBJ1-1; D: NA; size: many; V: TRBV5-1; DNA: TGCGCCAGCAGCACTTTTCCCACCCCGGGGACTGAAGCTTTCTTT; CDR3: CASSTFPTPGTEAFF
J: TRBJ2-2; D: NA; size: many; V: TRBV7-8; DNA: TGTGCCAGCAGCTTCCCTCAGGGGCGGGAGCTGTTTTTT; CDR3: CASSFPQGRELFF
J: TRBJ1-6; D: NA; size: NA; V: TRBV6-1; DNA: TGTGCCAGCAGTGAAGCAGGAACCTATAATTCACCCCTCCACTTT; CDR3: CASSEAGTYNSPLHF
J: TRBJ2-1; D: TRBD2; size: few; V: TRBV28; DNA: TGTGCCAGCAGTTTATGGGCCGGGACTAGCGGGGGGGCGGGGAATGAGCAGTTCTTC; CDR3: CASSLWAGTSGGAGNEQFF
J: TRBJ1-1; D: NA; size: many; V: TRBV9; DNA: TGTGCCAGCAGCGTAGATATAATCTCTGAAGCTTTCTTT; CDR3: CASSVDIISEAFF
J: TRBJ1-1; D: NA; size: many; V: TRBV4-2; DNA: TGTGCCAGCAGCCCCCTAGGGCGAGCTGAAGCTTTCTTT; CDR3: CASSPLGRAEAFF
J: TRBJ2-5; D: TRBD1; size: few; V: TRBV7-2; DNA: TGTGCCAGCGACAAAAGACAGGGGCGAGAGACCCAGTACTTC; CDR3: CASDKRQGRETQYF
J: TRBJ2-5; D: NA; size: many; V: TRBV20-1; DNA: TGCAGTGCTAGAGAGATGGAGTACCAAGAGACCCAGTACTTC; CDR3: CSAREMEYQETQYF
J: TRBJ2-5; D: NA; size: many; V: TRBV11-2; DNA: TGTGCCAGCAGCTTAGATCTTCCACCGGGACCCTACTTC; CDR3: CASSLDLPPGPYF
J: TRBJ2-3; D: NA; size: many; V: TRBV12-3/TRBV12-4; DNA: TGTGCCAGCAGTTTAGGGGGCTCCGCAGATACGCAGTATTTT; CDR3: CASSLGGSADTQYF
J: TRBJ2-2; D: NA; size: few; V: TRBV20-1; DNA: TGCAGTGCTCCGGAAGGAGTTAAAAACACCGGGGAGCTGTTTTTT; CDR3: CSAPEGVKNTGELFF
J: TRBJ2-5; D: NA; size: many; V: TRBV5-6; DNA: TGTGCCAGCAGCCCAAGACTAGAGGTGGGAGAGACCCAGTACTTC; CDR3: CASSPRLEVGETQYF
J: TRBJ2-1; D: NA; size: many; V: TRBV11-2; DNA: TGTGCCAGCAGCGCGAACCAGGGACACGAGCAGTTCTTC; CDR3: CASSANQGHEQFF
J: TRBJ2-3; D: NA; size: many; V: TRBV9; DNA: TGTGCCAGCAGGGGGCTCAACACAGATACGCAGTATTTT; CDR3: CASRGLNTDTQYF
J: TRBJ2-2; D: NA; size: many; V: TRBV28; DNA: TGTGCCAGCACTGCCAGCGCGAACACCGGGGAGCTGTTTTTT; CDR3: CASTASANTGELFF
J: TRBJ2-7; D: TRBD2; size: NA; V: TRBV7-2; DNA: TGTGCCAGCAGTTTAGGACTAGCGGGGTACTACGAGCAGTACTTC; CDR3: CASSLGLAGYYEQYF
J: TRBJ1-2; D: TRBD1; size: many; V: TRBV29-1; DNA: TGCAGCGTTTACGCTCCAGGGGGCCACTATGGCTACACCTTC; CDR3: CSVYAPGGHYGYTF
J: TRBJ2-3; D: NA; size: many; V: TRBV12-3/TRBV12-4; DNA: TGTGCCAGCAGTCTAACCCGACGGACCGCTACTACGCAGTATTTT; CDR3: CASSLTRRTATTQYF
J: TRBJ2-7; D: NA; size: many; V: TRBV28; DNA: TGTGCCAGCAATACGATGCACAGGAGCTCCTACGAGCAGTACTTC; CDR3: CASNTMHRSSYEQYF
J: TRBJ1-3; D: TRBD1; size: many; V: TRBV29-1; DNA: TGCAGCGCCTCGGGACAGGTCAGCTCCTCGGACACCATATATTTT; CDR3: CSASGQVSSSDTIYF